Detailed here is one TCR beta chain. Its target is unknown. Some clones are missing from TCRdb's copy, which holds only in-frame ones; the method was immunoSEQ multiplex PCR. The sample records 1.5 million to 2.5 million clones, less than 95% being singletons. Naive CD8 cells comprised CD45RO-negative, CCR7-positively selected cells, excluding terminally differentiated effector memory CD45RA+ cells. This sample stems from a study of shared clonotypes between healthy human individuals. Findings and limits, study-wide: The study found about 5% of naive CD4 clonotypes shared across a few donors.

J gave up 0 bases and V 5 bases, and 6 bases lay outside the gene matches. The germline V gene encodes CDR1 MDHEN and CDR2 SYDVKM. This CDR3 comprises 16 residues. The sequencing sample was made of naive CD8+ T cells sorted from blood. This clonotype was sampled from a man between 18 and 35 years old in good health. The rearrangement links TRBV28 to TRBJ2-3, with 9 bases identical to TRBD1. DNA for the CDR3: TGTGCCAGCAGTCCCGGGACAGGGATAAGCACAGATACGCAGTATTTT. Translation gives CASSPGTGISTDTQYF.